This record covers a single T cell receptor (beta chain). Assay: immunoSEQ multiplex PCR; the TCRdb copy retains only in-frame clones and omits some. The data contain about 680,000 clones, about 90% of them singletons. The data were taken from a study of shared clonotypes between healthy human individuals. Naivety among CD8 cells was defined by CD45RO negativity and positive CCR7 selection, thereby excluding terminally differentiated effector memory CD45RA+ cells. Germline V gene lookup returns CDR1 MNHEY and CDR2 SMNVEV (reference sequence). The CDR3 extends over 15 amino acids. The germline V and J ends were trimmed by 7 bases and 3 bases, with 18 bases remaining between them.

Sequencing was carried out using naive CD8+ T cells sorted from blood. The chain carries TRBV27 and TRBJ2-5; D might be TRBD1 (6 bases). This TCR came from a man aged 30-40 years in good health. Here the CDR3 reads CASTKIGGVEETQYF. CDR3 DNA: TGTGCCAGCACTAAAATAGGGGGAGTGGAAGAGACCCAGTACTTC.